Included here is one TCR beta chain sequence, with context. The target antigen is unknown. Nominal health characterized the donors when sampled, though unrecorded immune exposures were likely. The CDR3 length is 14 residues. Trimming removed 6 bases from V and 7 bases from J; junction bases left unmatched: 3. Germline CDR1 LNHDA, CDR2 SQIVND (reference sequence). This sample was taken from a study of cytomegalovirus exposure and HLA in healthy donors. Study overall: From 150 million to 200 million T cells, an earlier analysis saw 117 million unique TCR beta sequences. The Caucasian-associated ancestry cluster held roughly 84% of some 420 genotyped donors. Study outcomes and limitations: After further analysis at a later stage, roughly 15,000 TCR beta sequences were associated with HLA alleles at 0.05 false discovery rate.

The study ran its PCR with 60 Vbeta and 13 Jbeta primers. Method: immunoSEQ multiplex PCR; TCRdb's copy keeps in-frame clones and lacks some. The sample holds about 110,000 clones; 55% to 65% are singletons and the top ten take roughly 2%. This clonotype was obtained from a woman aged 25 to 45 in good health and CMV-seronegative. The sequencing sample was made of PBMCs. The rearrangement uses TRBV19 and TRBJ1-6; the match to TRBD1 covers 10 bases. The CDR3 sequence is CASRKGQGNSPLHF. CDR3 DNA: TGTGCCAGTAGAAAGGGACAGGGGAATTCACCCCTCCACTTT. Full variable domain (rest looked up from reference TRBV19 and TRBJ1-6): DGGITQSPKYLFRKEGQNVTLSCEQNLNHDAMYWYRQDPGQGLRLIYYSQIVNDFQKGDIAEGYSVSREKKESFPLTVTSAQKNPTAFYLCASRKGQGNSPLHFGNGTRLTVT.